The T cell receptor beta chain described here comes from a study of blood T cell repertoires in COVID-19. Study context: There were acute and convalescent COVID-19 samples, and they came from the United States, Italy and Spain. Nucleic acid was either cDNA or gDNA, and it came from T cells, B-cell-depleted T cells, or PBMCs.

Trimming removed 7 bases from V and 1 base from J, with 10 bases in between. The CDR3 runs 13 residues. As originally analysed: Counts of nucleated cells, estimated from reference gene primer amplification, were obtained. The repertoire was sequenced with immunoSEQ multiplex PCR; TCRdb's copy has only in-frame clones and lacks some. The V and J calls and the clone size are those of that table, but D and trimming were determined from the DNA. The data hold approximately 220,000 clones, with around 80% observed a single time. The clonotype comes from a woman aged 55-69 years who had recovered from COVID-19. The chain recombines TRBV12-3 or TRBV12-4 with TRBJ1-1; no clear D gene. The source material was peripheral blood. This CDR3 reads CASTRRENTEAFF. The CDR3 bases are TGTGCCAGCACCCGGAGGGAGAACACTGAAGCTTTCTTT.